Presented here are 27 T cell receptor beta chains from one specimen sequenced in a study of Tregs in tolerant kidney transplant recipients. Using immunoSEQ multiplex PCR, the repertoire was profiled, and TCRdb retains in-frame clones only, with some absent. The sample holds approximately 260,000 clones, about 80% seen once. Specimen: CD4+ T cells from blood. These receptors were obtained from a human donor in good health.

This chain links TRBV7-9 with TRBJ2-3; D is unresolved. Trimming removed 2 bases from V and 2 bases from J, with 5 bases in between. The V gene's germline CDR1 is SEHNR and CDR2 FQNEAQ (reference sequence). The CDR3 is made up of 13 amino acids. CDR3 residues: CASSLLNTDTQYF. CDR3 DNA: TGTGCCAGCAGCTTACTAAACACAGATACGCAGTATTTT.

This chain joins TRBV5-6 and TRBJ2-7; D not resolved. Germline values: CDR1 SGHDT, CDR2 YYEEEE. CDR3 length equals 12 residues. Trimming removed 7 bases from V and 3 bases from J, with 11 bases in between. CDR3 sequence: CASPLRCYEQYF. The DNA for the CDR3 is TGTGCCAGCCCTCTGAGATGCTACGAGCAGTACTTC.

This rearrangement joins TRBV6-5 to TRBJ2-5; D is possibly TRBD2 (5 bases). V shed 7 bases and J shed 3 bases, with 15 bases lying between them. There are 14 residues in the CDR3. Germline loops: CDR1 MNHEY, CDR2 SVGAGI. The CDR3 here is CASKRGLAEETQYF. In DNA form, the CDR3 reads TGTGCCAGCAAGAGAGGGCTAGCCGAAGAGACCCAGTACTTC.

The chain links TRBV7-7 to TRBJ2-1; possible D gene TRBD2, 5 bases. Germline CDR1 SSHAT, CDR2 FNYEAQ (reference sequence). Trimming took off 1 base at V and 0 bases at J, with 7 bases between the two ends. CDR3 size: 15 residues. CDR3 DNA sequence: TGTGCCAGCAGCTTAGATGGAGGCTCCTACAATGAGCAGTTCTTC. Translation: CASSLDGGSYNEQFF.

V is TRBV2 and J is TRBJ2-3, with 10 bases fitting TRBD1. CDR1 is SNHLY and CDR2 is FYNNEI in the germline V gene. The CDR3 loop spans 14 amino acids. The trim removed 8 bases at V and 4 bases at J, leaving 6 bases unmatched. CDR3 DNA sequence: TGTGCCAGCGGGAGGACAGGGGGTGCAGATACGCAGTATTTT. This translates into CASGRTGGADTQYF.

The chain is built from TRBV5-1 and TRBJ2-1; 9 nucleotides line up with TRBD1. The length of the CDR3 is 15 residues. V was pared by 0 bases and J by 6 bases, with 4 bases of the junction left unmatched. Germline V CDR1 and CDR2: SGHRS, YFSETQ. This CDR3 is CASSLVGQGINEQFF. The DNA of the CDR3 is TGCGCCAGCAGCTTGGTAGGACAGGGGATCAATGAGCAGTTCTTC.

The chain carries TRBV19 and TRBJ1-1, with TRBD1 identical over 8 bases. V trimming: 4 bases; J trimming: 3 bases; junction bases outside the gene matches: 10. CDR1 LNHDA and CDR2 SQIVND come from the germline V gene (reference sequence). The length of the CDR3 is 16 residues. In nucleotides, the CDR3 is TGTGCCAGTAGTACCCTGGCCAGGGGGCGGGACACTGAAGCTTTCTTT. Protein product: CASSTLARGRDTEAFF.

The V gene is TRBV7-7, the J gene TRBJ2-5, with a possible D match to TRBD2 (6 bases). TRBJ2-7 explains the end of the DNA better; the J call may be wrong. This CDR3 contains 15 residues. In germline, CDR1 is SSHAT, CDR2 FNYEAQ (reference sequence). DNA for the CDR3: TGTGCCAGCAGCTTTTCCAGCGGGCCCACCTACGAGCAGTACTTC. Translation gives CASSFSSGPTYEQYF.

The rearrangement uses TRBV7-9 and TRBJ2-7; D possibly corresponds to TRBD2 (7 bases). Germline CDR1 reads SEHNR; CDR2 reads FQNEAQ (reference sequence). V lost 5 bases and J lost 6, with 20 bases in between. This CDR3 is 15 amino acids long. The CDR3 sequence: CASSPAGAVILEQYF. The CDR3 DNA follows: TGTGCCAGCAGCCCCGCGGGGGCAGTTATCCTCGAGCAGTACTTC.

As for this clone: In the same sample, other DNA sequences code for this CDR3. The gene calls are TRBV18 and TRBJ1-2; 7 nucleotides align to TRBD1. The CDR3 length is 16 residues. CDR1 is KGHSH and CDR2 is LQKENI in the germline V gene. The J segment lost 0 bases and the V segment lost 2 bases, leaving 6 bases of the junction unmatched. CDR3 coding DNA: TGTGCCAGCTCACCAGTGAGGGACAGATCTAACTATGGCTACACCTTC. Translating gives CASSPVRDRSNYGYTF.

The V call is TRBV27, the J call TRBJ1-2; TRBD1 matches at 9 bases. The CDR3 extends over 18 amino acids. Germline V gene lookup returns CDR1 MNHEY and CDR2 SMNVEV (reference sequence). Trimming took 0 bases from V and 7 from J; bases not matched to a gene: 15. CDR3 nucleotide sequence: TGTGCCAGCAGTTTATCCCCCCCCGGGACAGGGCGGGATTCTGGCTACACCTTC. Protein product: CASSLSPPGTGRDSGYTF.

Only a few counts were recorded for this clone. The rearrangement joins TRBV7-3 to TRBJ2-5; D possibly uses TRBD1 or TRBD2 (6 bases each). Trimming removed 2 bases from V and 4 bases from J, with 14 bases in between. Germline CDR1 reads SGHTA; CDR2 reads FQGTGA. CDR3 size: 15 residues. The CDR3 region is CASSLRSRGGETQYF. Written as DNA, the CDR3 is TGTGCCAGCAGCTTACGCAGCAGGGGAGGAGAGACCCAGTACTTC.

This clone has a single count. Additional DNA sequences in this sample encode the identical CDR3. The chain employs TRBV29-1 and TRBJ2-3; the D is unclear. CDR1 and CDR2 (germline): SQVTM, ANQGSEA. The CDR3 has 12 amino acids. With 3 bases removed from V and 2 bases from J, the gap between germline ends came to 6 bases. The CDR3, as DNA: TGCAGCGTTGATGGTTACACAGATACGCAGTATTTT. Translation: CSVDGYTDTQYF.

The chain recombines TRBV19 with TRBJ2-5, with D possibly being TRBD1 or TRBD2 (5 bases each). V shed 4 bases and J shed 2 bases, with 14 bases lying between them. This CDR3 has 15 amino acids. The germline gives CDR1 LNHDA, CDR2 SQIVND (reference sequence). In nucleotides, the CDR3 is TGTGCCAGTAGTAGGGGACCAAGCCCACAAGAGACCCAGTACTTC. Translation gives CASSRGPSPQETQYF. The full variable domain, completed using reference TRBV19 and TRBJ2-5, is DGGITQSPKYLFRKEGQNVTLSCEQNLNHDAMYWYRQDPGQGLRLIYYSQIVNDFQKGDIAEGYSVSREKKESFPLTVTSAQKNPTAFYLCASSRGPSPQETQYFGPGTRLLVL.

The chain joins TRBV5-4 to TRBJ2-1, with D tentatively TRBD2 (6 bases). The CDR3 is 14 amino acids. Germline lookup yields CDR1 SGHNT and CDR2 YYREEE (reference sequence). V was shortened by 7 bases and J by 7 bases, with 18 bases between the two germline ends. The CDR3 bases are TGTGCCAGCCCCTCAGCCTATGCGGGGAATGAGCAGTTCTTC. This codes for CASPSAYAGNEQFF.

This chain links TRBV12-2 with TRBJ2-7. TRBV12-2 is classified as a pseudogene. The CDR3 runs 8 residues. CDR3 sequence (DNA): TGTGCAAGTCAGGTTCGGTACTTC. Translating it yields CASQVRYF.

The chain couples TRBV7-8 to TRBJ1-2, with D perhaps matching TRBD1 (5 bases). V lost 5 bases to trimming and J lost 2 bases, with 15 bases between them. Germline CDR1 is SGHVS and CDR2 is FQNEAQ. This CDR3 region has 15 residues. CDR3 in amino acids: CASSPARGKNYGYTF. CDR3 nucleotide sequence: TGTGCCAGCAGCCCAGCCCGGGGGAAGAACTATGGCTACACCTTC.

The V call is TRBV2, the J call TRBJ2-2, with 9 bases aligning to TRBD1. This CDR3 spans 15 amino acids. The trim removed 6 bases at V and 6 bases at J, leaving 8 bases unmatched. Germline lookup yields CDR1 SNHLY and CDR2 FYNNEI. For the CDR3, the DNA is TGTGCCAGCAGCGGGGACAGGGTACTTCCCGGGGAGCTGTTTTTT. The encoded protein is CASSGDRVLPGELFF.

This clone was detected once. This chain links TRBV19 with TRBJ2-4; perhaps TRBD1 as D (6 bases). Trimming took 7 bases from V and 0 from J, leaving 19 bases between them. The germline V gene encodes CDR1 LNHDA and CDR2 SQIVND (reference sequence). CDR3 size: 17 residues. The CDR3 region has the DNA TGTGCCAGTAACCAACAGGGATTGGGAGTAGCCAAAAACATTCAGTACTTC. This sequence encodes CASNQQGLGVAKNIQYF.

The chain combines TRBV5-1 with TRBJ2-7; 9 nucleotides line up with TRBD2. Germline loops: CDR1 SGHRS, CDR2 YFSETQ. V was pared by 5 bases and J by 0 bases, with 6 bases of the junction left unmatched. This CDR3 has 15 residues. In DNA, the CDR3 is TGCGCCAGCAGGTCCGGGACTAGCCCCTCCTACGAGCAGTACTTC. It is translated as CASRSGTSPSYEQYF.

The chain links TRBV29-1 to TRBJ2-7, with a tentative D call TRBD2 (5 bases). The CDR3 contains 11 residues. V was clipped by 3 bases and J by 4 bases, with 7 bases between them. Germline CDR1 reads SQVTM; CDR2 reads ANQGSEA. CDR3 loop: CSVDSAYEQYF. The CDR3 DNA follows: TGCAGCGTTGATAGCGCATACGAGCAGTACTTC.

J is TRBJ2-1 and V is TRBV19; 8 nucleotides agree with TRBD1. The CDR3 sequence is 14 residues long. After removal of 6 bases from V and 7 bases from J, the junction contained 8 bases not matched to a gene. The germline V gene encodes CDR1 LNHDA and CDR2 SQIVND (reference sequence). The CDR3 spells CASRKLQGVNEQFF. CDR3 bases: TGTGCCAGTAGGAAACTACAGGGGGTGAATGAGCAGTTCTTC.

The chain is built from TRBV7-9 and TRBJ2-5; D is uncertain. The CDR3 runs 8 residues. The germline V gene encodes CDR1 SEHNR and CDR2 FQNEAQ (reference sequence). The CDR3 sequence is CGKETQYF. The CDR3 DNA follows: TGTGGAAAAGAGACCCAGTACTTC. Full variable domain (outside the CDR3, taken from reference TRBV7-9 and TRBJ2-5): DTGVSQNPRHKITKRGQNVTFRCDPISEHNRLYWYRQTLGQGPEFLTYFQNEAQLEKSRLLSDRFSAERPKGSFSTLEIQRTEQGDSAMYLCGKETQYFGPGTRLLVL.

As regards this clone: Other DNA sequences of this sample code for an identical CDR3. The CDR3 region has the DNA TGTGCCAGTAGTATAGCCGGTGGGGGCCGGAACACTGAAGCTTTCTTT. Encoded protein: CASSIAGGGRNTEAFF. The chain has TRBV19 and TRBJ1-1; TRBD1 might be the D (6 bases). This CDR3 spans 16 amino acids. CDR1 is LNHDA and CDR2 is SQIVND in the germline V gene (reference sequence). Deletions cut 1 base from V and 1 base from J, with 13 bases between.

CDR3 bases: TGTGCCAGCAGCTTGAGCACCTCTGGAAACACCATATATTTT. Encoded protein: CASSLSTSGNTIYF. The V call is TRBV5-4, the J call TRBJ1-3; D unclear. CDR3 length: 14 residues. Trimming removed 1 base from V and 0 bases from J, with 5 bases in between. Looked up from germline, CDR1 is SGHNT and CDR2 is YYREEE (reference sequence).

This rearrangement joins TRBV10-3 to TRBJ1-1, with D possibly being TRBD1 (6 bases). This CDR3 has 13 residues. With 7 bases removed from V and 1 base from J, the gap between germline ends came to 10 bases. Germline CDR1 and CDR2: ENHRY and SYGVKD. CDR3 in amino acids: CAIKGETNTEAFF. The CDR3 region has the DNA TGTGCCATCAAGGGGGAGACGAACACTGAAGCTTTCTTT.

The genes are TRBV27 and TRBJ2-6; perhaps TRBD1 as D (6 bases). Per germline, CDR1 MNHEY and CDR2 SMNVEV (reference sequence). This CDR3 has 17 amino acids. V was cut by 6 bases and J by 1 base, with 16 bases left in between. CDR3 in DNA: TGTGCCAGCAGCCGAAGACAGGACTGGTCTGGGGCCAACGTCCTGACTTTC. Translating gives CASSRRQDWSGANVLTF.